This T cell receptor (beta chain) was captured by sequencing in a study of blood T cell repertoires in COVID-19. About the research overall: The study drew acute and convalescent COVID-19 samples from the United States, Italy and Spain. PBMCs, B-cell-depleted T cells, or T cells provided the cDNA or gDNA that made up the material.

This clone has a single count. Authors' methods: Amplified reference gene primers provided the basis for estimating nucleated cell counts. Profiling relied on immunoSEQ multiplex PCR, and the TCRdb table lists in-frame clones only, not all of them. The DNA gave D and trimming, while V, J and clone size come from that table. The table has tens of thousands of clones, roughly 87% seen once. This CDR3 contains 16 residues. CDR1 is SGHTA and CDR2 is FQGNSA in the germline V gene. J was trimmed by 1 base and V by 1 base; bases with no gene match: 4. Sequenced input: peripheral blood. The sequence came from a man aged 50-60 years with active COVID-19. The chain carries TRBV7-2 and TRBJ1-5; 7 bases fit TRBD1. CDR3 DNA: TGTGCCAGCAGCTTAGTACGACAGGGAAGCAATCAGCCCCAGCATTTT. The encoded protein is CASSLVRQGSNQPQHF.